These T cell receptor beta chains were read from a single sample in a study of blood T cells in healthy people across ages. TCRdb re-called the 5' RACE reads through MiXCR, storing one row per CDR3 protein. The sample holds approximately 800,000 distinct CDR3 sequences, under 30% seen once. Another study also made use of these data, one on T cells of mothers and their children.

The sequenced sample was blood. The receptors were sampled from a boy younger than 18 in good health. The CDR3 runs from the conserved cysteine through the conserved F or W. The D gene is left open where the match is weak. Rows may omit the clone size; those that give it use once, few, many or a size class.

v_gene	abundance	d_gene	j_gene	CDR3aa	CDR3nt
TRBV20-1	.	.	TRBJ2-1	CSARRWDEQFF	TGCAGTGCTAGACGTTGGGATGAGCAGTTCTTC
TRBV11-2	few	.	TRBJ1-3	CASSFTGYSGNTIYF	TGTGCCAGCAGCTTTACAGGTTACTCTGGAAACACCATATATTTT
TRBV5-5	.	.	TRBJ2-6	CASSLSQGAGANVLTF	TGTGCCAGCAGCTTATCACAGGGAGCTGGGGCCAACGTCCTGACTTTC
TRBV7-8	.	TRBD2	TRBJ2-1	CASSLKRLAGNYNEQFF	TGTGCCAGCAGCTTAAAGCGACTAGCGGGCAACTACAATGAGCAGTTCTTC
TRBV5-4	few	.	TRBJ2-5	CASSEGGSQETQYF	TGTGCCAGCAGTGAAGGGGGTTCCCAAGAGACCCAGTACTTC
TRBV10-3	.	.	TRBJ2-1	CAISEFLGLRNNEQFF	TGTGCCATCAGTGAGTTTTTGGGACTGAGGAACAATGAGCAGTTCTTC
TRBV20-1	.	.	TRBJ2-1	CSARFGFLGNEQFF	TGCAGTGCTAGGTTTGGGTTCCTGGGGAATGAGCAGTTCTTC
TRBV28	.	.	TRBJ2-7	CASARGQDYEQYF	TGTGCCAGCGCCAGGGGCCAGGACTACGAGCAGTACTTC
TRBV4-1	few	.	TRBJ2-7	CASSQGGFSYEQYF	TGCGCCAGCAGCCAAGGGGGATTCTCCTACGAGCAGTACTTC
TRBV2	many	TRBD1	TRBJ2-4	CASSPDRGRAKNIQYF	TGTGCCAGCAGCCCAGACAGGGGGCGAGCCAAAAACATTCAGTACTTC
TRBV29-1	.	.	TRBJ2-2	CSITRQALTGELFF	TGCAGCATTACCCGACAGGCCCTCACCGGGGAGCTGTTTTTT
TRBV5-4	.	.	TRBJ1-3	CASSLGGRSDTIYF	TGTGCCAGCAGCTTGGGGGGGCGATCTGACACCATATATTTT
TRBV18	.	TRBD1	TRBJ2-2	CASSPLNAGGLNTGELFF	TGTGCCAGCTCACCACTGAATGCAGGGGGCCTGAACACCGGGGAGCTGTTTTTT
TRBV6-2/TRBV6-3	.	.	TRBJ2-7	CANSYGRNSYEQYF	TGTGCCAACAGTTACGGCAGGAACTCCTACGAGCAGTACTTC
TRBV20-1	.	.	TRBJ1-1	CSAREVMVAEAFF	TGCAGTGCTAGAGAAGTCATGGTAGCCGAAGCTTTCTTT
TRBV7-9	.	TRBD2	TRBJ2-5	CASTLLGLAERVQETQYF	TGTGCCAGCACCCTCCTCGGGCTAGCGGAAAGAGTTCAAGAGACCCAGTACTTC